This T cell receptor (beta chain) was documented in a study of STAT5B mutations in CD4+ large granular lymphocyte leukemia. Notes on the study in general: Approximately 25% of private leukemic clonotypes occurred rarely in other patients' non-leukemic repertoires. Patient CD4-sorted repertoires looked more clonal than healthy CD4+ repertoires, even without putative leukemic clones.

This was a survey-level run. Sequencing was performed with immunoSEQ multiplex PCR; in TCRdb, only in-frame clones are kept and a portion is missing. There are about 30,000 clones in the sample; 65% to 85% occur only once, and 2.1% lies in the top ten. This clone came up once. The antigen is undetermined. This CDR3 has 11 residues. The germline gives CDR1 SQVTM, CDR2 ANQGSEA. Trimming cost V 4 bases and J 5 bases, with 8 bases left between them. Control samples were healthy donors' buffy coats. The rearrangement joins TRBV29-1 to TRBJ2-5; TRBD2 is a possible D gene (6 bases). Input material: CD4+ T cells from blood buffy coats. This receptor was obtained from a human donor in good health. CDR3: CSVGGVETQYF. CDR3 coding DNA: TGCAGCGTTGGGGGGGTTGAGACCCAGTACTTC.